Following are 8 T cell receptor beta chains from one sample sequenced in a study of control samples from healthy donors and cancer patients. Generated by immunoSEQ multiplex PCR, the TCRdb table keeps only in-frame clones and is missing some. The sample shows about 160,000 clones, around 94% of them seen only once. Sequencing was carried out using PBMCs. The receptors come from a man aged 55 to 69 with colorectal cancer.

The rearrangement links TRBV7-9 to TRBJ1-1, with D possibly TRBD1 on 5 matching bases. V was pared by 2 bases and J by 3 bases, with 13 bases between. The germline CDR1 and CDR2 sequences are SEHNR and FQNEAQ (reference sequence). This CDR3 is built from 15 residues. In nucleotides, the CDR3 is TGTGCCAGCAGCTTAAGTCAGGGTAGTTACACTGAAGCTTTCTTT. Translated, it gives CASSLSQGSYTEAFF.

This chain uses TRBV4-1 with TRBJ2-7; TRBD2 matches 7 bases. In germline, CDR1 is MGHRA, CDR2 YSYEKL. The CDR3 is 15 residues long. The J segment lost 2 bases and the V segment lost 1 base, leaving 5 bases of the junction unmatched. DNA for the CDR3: TGCGCCAGCAGCCAAGCTGGGGGACTAACCTACGAGCAGTACTTC. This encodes CASSQAGGLTYEQYF.

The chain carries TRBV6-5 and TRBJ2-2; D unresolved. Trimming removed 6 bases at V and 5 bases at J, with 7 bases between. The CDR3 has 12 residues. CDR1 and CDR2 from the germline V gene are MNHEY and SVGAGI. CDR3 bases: TGTGCCAGCAGCCAAGAAACCGGGGAGCTGTTTTTT. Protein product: CASSQETGELFF.

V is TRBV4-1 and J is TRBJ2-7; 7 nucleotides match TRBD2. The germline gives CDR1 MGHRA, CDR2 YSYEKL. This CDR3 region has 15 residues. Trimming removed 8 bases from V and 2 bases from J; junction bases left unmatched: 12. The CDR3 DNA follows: TGCGCCAGCCGGCGAAGGGCGGGGGACCCCTACGAGCAGTACTTC. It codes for CASRRRAGDPYEQYF.

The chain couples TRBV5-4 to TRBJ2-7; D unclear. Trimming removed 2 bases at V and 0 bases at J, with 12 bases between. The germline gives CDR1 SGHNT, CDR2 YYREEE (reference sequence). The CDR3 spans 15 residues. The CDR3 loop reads CASSLYSQSSYEQYF. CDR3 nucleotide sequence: TGTGCCAGCAGCTTATACAGCCAGAGCTCCTACGAGCAGTACTTC.

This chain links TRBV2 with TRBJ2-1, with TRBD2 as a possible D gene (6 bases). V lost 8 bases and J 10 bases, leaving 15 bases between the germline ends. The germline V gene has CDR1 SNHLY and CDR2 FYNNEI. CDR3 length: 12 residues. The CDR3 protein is CASGAGLSEQFF. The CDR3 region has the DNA TGTGCCAGCGGGGCGGGACTGTCCGAGCAGTTCTTC.

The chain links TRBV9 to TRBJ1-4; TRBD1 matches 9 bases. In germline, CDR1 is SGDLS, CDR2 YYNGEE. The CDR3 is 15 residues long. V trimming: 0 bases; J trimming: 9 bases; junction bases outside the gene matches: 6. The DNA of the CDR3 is TGTGCCAGCAGCGTAGCTGCGGGACAGGGCCAAAAACTGTTTTTT. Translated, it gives CASSVAAGQGQKLFF.

The DNA of the CDR3 is TGTGCCAGCAGCGCCCGGGGGACCCCCGGGGAGCTGTTTTTT. It specifies CASSARGTPGELFF. The chain combines TRBV9 with TRBJ2-2, with D possibly being TRBD2 (6 bases). Germline loops: CDR1 SGDLS, CDR2 YYNGEE. CDR3 length equals 14 residues. V lost 3 bases and J lost 6, with 12 bases in between. The full variable domain, its missing parts supplied by reference TRBV9 and TRBJ2-2, is DSGVTQTPKHLITATGQRVTLRCSPRSGDLSVYWYQQSLDQGLQFLIQYYNGEERAKGNILERFSAQQFPDLHSELNLSSLELGDSALYFCASSARGTPGELFFGEGSRLTVL.